The T cell receptor (beta chain) under discussion was sequenced for a study of early T cells in non-severe SARS-CoV-2 infection. Ten or more counts support this clonotype. This CDR3 region has 15 residues. CDR1 MDHEN and CDR2 SYDVKM come from the germline V gene. Trimming took off 6 bases at V and 1 base at J, with 15 bases between the two ends. Unique molecular identifiers were attached to individual cDNA molecules. TCRdb redid the calling of the 5' RACE reads with MiXCR, one entry per CDR3 protein. The repertoire holds about 34,000 distinct CDR3 sequences, around 6.9% seen once, with about 12% in the top ten.

Sample: whole blood, taken at baseline. The clonotype comes from an adult who was a healthcare worker with PCR-confirmed SARS-CoV-2 infection or an uninfected control (not recorded which). The rearrangement links TRBV28 to TRBJ2-5, with no clear D. The CDR3 loop is CASSFPPPIQETQYF. The CDR3 DNA reads as TGTGCCAGCAGCTTCCCCCCCCCAATCCAAGAGACCCAGTACTTC.